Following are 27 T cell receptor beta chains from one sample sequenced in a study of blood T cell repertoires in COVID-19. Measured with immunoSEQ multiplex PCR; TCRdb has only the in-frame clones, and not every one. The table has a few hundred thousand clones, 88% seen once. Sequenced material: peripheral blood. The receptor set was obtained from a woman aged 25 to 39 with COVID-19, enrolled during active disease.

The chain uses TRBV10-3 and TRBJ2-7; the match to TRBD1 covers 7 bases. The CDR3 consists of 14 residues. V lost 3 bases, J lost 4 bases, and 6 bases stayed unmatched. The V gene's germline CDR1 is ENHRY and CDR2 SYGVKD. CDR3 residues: CAISEVGGRYEQYF. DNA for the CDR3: TGTGCCATCAGTGAAGTAGGGGGCAGGTACGAGCAGTACTTC.

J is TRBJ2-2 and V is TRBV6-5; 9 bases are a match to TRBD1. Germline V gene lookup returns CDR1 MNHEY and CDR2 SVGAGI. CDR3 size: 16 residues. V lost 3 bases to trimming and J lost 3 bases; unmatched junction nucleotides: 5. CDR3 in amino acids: CASSYGTGLDTGELFF. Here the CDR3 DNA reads TGTGCCAGCAGTTATGGGACAGGGCTAGACACCGGGGAGCTGTTTTTT.

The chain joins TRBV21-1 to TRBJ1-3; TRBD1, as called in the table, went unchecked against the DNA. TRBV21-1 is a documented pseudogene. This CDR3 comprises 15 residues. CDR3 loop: CASRTTVNSGNTIYF. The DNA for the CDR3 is TGTGCCAGCAGGACGACAGTTAACTCTGGAAACACCATATATTTT.

CDR3 amino acids: CASSLTGAGEAFF. The CDR3 DNA follows: TGTGCCAGCAGTTTAACAGGGGCGGGTGAAGCTTTCTTT. The gene calls are TRBV12-3 or TRBV12-4 and TRBJ1-1; 7 positions agree with TRBD1. V lost 2 bases and J lost 7; bases outside the gene matches: 4. The CDR3 covers 13 residues.

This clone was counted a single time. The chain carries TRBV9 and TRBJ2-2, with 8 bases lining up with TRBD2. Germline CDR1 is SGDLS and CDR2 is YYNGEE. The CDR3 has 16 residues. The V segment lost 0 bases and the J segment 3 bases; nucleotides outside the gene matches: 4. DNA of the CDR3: TGTGCCAGCAGCGTAGGAGGAGCGGGAGACACCGGGGAGCTGTTTTTT. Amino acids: CASSVGGAGDTGELFF.

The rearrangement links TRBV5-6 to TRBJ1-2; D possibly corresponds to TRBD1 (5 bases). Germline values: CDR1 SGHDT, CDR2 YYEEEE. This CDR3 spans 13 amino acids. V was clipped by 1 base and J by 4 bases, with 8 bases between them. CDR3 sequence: CASSLTGTYGYTF. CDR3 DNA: TGTGCCAGCAGCTTGACAGGTACCTATGGCTACACCTTC.

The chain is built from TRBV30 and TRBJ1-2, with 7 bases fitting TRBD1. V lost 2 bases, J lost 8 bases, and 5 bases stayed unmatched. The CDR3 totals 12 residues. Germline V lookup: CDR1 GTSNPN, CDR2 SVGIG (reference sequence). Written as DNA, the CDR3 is TGTGCCTGGAGTCCACAGGGGTGGGGCTACACCTTC. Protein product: CAWSPQGWGYTF. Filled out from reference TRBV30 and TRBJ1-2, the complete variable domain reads SQTIHQWPATLVQPVGSPLSLECTVEGTSNPNLYWYRQAAGRGLQLLFYSVGIGQISSEVPQNLSASRPQDRQFILSSKKLLLSDSGFYLCAWSPQGWGYTFGSGTRLTVV.

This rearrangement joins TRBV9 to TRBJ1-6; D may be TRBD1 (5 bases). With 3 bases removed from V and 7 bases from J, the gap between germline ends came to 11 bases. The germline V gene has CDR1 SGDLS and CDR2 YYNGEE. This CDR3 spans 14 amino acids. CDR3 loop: CASSGTLGNSPLHF. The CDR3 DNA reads TGTGCCAGCAGCGGGACACTGGGGAATTCACCCCTCCACTTT.

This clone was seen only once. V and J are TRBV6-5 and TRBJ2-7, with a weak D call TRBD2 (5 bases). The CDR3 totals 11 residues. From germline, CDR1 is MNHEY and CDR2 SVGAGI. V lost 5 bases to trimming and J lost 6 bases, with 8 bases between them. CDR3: CASSHGLEQYF. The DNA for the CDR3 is TGTGCCAGCAGTCACGGACTCGAGCAGTACTTC.

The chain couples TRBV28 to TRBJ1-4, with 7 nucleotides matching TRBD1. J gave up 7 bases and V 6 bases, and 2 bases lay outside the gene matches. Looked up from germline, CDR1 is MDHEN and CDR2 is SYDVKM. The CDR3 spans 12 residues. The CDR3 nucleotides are TGTGCCAGCAGAGACAGGGTTGAAAAACTGTTTTTT. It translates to CASRDRVEKLFF.

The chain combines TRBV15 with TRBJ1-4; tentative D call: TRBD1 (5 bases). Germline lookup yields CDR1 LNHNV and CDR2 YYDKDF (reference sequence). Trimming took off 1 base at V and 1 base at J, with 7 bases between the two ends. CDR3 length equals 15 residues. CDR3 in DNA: TGTGCCACCAGCAGAGGTGACAGAACTAATGAAAAACTGTTTTTT. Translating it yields CATSRGDRTNEKLFF.

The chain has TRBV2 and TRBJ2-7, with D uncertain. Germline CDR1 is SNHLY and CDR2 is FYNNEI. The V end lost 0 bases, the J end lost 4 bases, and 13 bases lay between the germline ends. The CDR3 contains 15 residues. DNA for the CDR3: TGTGCCAGCAGTGAAGCCCGGAGTTACGGGTACGAGCAGTACTTC. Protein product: CASSEARSYGYEQYF.

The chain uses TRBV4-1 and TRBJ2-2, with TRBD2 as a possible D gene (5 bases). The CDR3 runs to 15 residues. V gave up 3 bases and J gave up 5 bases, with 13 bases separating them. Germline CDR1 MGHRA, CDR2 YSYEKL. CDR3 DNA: TGCGCCAGCAGCCAGGACTGGCCCTATACCGGGGAGCTGTTTTTT. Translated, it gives CASSQDWPYTGELFF.

CDR3 in amino acids: CASSTDRGQPQHF. The CDR3 DNA reads TGTGCCAGCAGCACCGACAGGGGCCAGCCCCAGCATTTT. This chain connects TRBV7-3 to TRBJ1-5; 8 nucleotides agree with TRBD1. The CDR3 has 13 residues. The junction had 4 bases not matched to a gene; V was cut back by 5 bases and J by 7 bases. The germline V gene encodes CDR1 SGHTA and CDR2 FQGTGA. The whole variable domain, filled in from reference TRBV7-3 and TRBJ1-5, reads GAGVSQTPSNKVTEKGKYVELRCDPISGHTALYWYRQSLGQGPEFLIYFQGTGAADDSGLPNDRFFAVRPEGSVSTLKIQRTERGDSAVYLCASSTDRGQPQHFGDGTRLSIL.

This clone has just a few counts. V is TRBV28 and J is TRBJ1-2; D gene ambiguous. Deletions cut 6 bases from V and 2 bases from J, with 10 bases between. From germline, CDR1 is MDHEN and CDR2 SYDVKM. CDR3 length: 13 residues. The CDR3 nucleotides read TGTGCCAGCAGCCCAACAGAGAACTATGGCTACACCTTC. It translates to CASSPTENYGYTF.

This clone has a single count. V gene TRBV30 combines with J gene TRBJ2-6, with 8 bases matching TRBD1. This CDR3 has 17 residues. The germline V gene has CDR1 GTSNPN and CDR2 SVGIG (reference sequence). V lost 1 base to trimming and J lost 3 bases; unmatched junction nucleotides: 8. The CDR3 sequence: CAWSAWTGIFGANVLTF. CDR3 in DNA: TGTGCCTGGAGTGCCTGGACAGGGATCTTTGGGGCCAACGTCCTGACTTTC.

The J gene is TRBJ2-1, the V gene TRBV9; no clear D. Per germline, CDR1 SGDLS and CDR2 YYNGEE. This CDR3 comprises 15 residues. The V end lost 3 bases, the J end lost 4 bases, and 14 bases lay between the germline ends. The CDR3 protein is CASSAGPRPYNEQFF. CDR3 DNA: TGTGCCAGCAGCGCAGGCCCCCGGCCTTACAATGAGCAGTTCTTC.

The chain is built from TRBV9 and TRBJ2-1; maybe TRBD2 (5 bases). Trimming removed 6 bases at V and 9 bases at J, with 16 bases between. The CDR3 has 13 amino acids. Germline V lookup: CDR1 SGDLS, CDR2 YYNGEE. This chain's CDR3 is CASTTGMGGEQFF. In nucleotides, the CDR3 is TGTGCCAGCACTACCGGGATGGGTGGTGAGCAGTTCTTC.

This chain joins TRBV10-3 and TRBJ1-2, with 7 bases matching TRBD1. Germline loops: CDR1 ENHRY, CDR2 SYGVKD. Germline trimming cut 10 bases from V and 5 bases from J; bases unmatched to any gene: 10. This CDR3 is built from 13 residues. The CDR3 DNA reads TGTGCCACTTCCGGGACAGCGGTATATGGCTACACCTTC. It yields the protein CATSGTAVYGYTF.

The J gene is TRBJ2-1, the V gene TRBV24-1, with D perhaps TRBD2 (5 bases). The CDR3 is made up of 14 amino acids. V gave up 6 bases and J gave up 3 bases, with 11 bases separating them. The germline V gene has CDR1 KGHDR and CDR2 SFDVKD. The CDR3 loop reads CATSPRLNYNEQFF. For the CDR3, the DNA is TGTGCCACCAGTCCGCGACTAAACTACAATGAGCAGTTCTTC.

Here the CDR3 reads CASSYRDYSTDTQYF. For the CDR3, the DNA is TGTGCCAGCAGTTACCGGGACTATAGCACAGATACGCAGTATTTT. The V and J genes are TRBV6-5 and TRBJ2-3, with 7 bases lining up with TRBD2. This CDR3 is built from 15 residues. The germline gives CDR1 MNHEY, CDR2 SVGAGI. V was pared by 2 bases and J by 0 bases, with 2 bases of the junction left unmatched.

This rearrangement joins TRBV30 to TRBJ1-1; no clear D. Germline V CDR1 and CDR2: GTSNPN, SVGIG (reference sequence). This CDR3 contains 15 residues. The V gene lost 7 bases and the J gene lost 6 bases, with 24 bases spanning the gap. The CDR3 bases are TGTGCCTACACTACCCTAGACGAGCCATGGGCTGAAGCTTTCTTT. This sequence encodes CAYTTLDEPWAEAFF.

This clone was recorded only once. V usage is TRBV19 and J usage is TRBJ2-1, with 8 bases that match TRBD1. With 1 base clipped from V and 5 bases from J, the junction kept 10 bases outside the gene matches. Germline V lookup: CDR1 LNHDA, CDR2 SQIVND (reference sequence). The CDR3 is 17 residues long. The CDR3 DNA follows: TGTGCCAGTAGTATAGCCGCAACAGGGGGACCCAACAATGAGCAGTTCTTC. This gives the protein CASSIAATGGPNNEQFF.

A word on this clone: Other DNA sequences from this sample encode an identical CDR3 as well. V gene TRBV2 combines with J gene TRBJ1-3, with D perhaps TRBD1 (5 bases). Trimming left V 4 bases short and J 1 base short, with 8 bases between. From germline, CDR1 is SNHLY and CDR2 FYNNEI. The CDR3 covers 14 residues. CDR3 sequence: CASSAQGSGNTIYF. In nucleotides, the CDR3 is TGTGCCAGCAGTGCGCAGGGTTCTGGAAACACCATATATTTT.

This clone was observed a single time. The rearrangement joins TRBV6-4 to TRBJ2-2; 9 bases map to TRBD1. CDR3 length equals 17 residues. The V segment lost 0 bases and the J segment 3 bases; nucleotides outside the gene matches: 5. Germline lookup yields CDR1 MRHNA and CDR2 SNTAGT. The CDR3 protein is CASSDSLGQGHTGELFF. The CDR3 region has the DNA TGTGCCAGCAGTGACTCACTGGGACAGGGTCACACCGGGGAGCTGTTTTTT.

CDR3 sequence (DNA): TGTGCCAGCAGTTACAAAGAGAGGTATAGCAATCAGCCCCAGCATTTT. Its translation is CASSYKERYSNQPQHF. J is TRBJ1-5 and V is TRBV6-2 or TRBV6-3; D gene ambiguous. CDR3 length: 16 residues. Germline V gene lookup returns CDR1 MNHEY and CDR2 SVGEGT. V lost 2 bases, J lost 0 bases, and 11 bases lay in between.

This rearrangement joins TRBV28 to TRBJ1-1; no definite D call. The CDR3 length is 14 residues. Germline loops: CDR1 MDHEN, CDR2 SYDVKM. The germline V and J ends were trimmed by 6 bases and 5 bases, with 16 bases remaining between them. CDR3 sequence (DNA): TGTGCCAGCAGCCGGAGACCGGGTGGGACTGAAGCTTTCTTT. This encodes CASSRRPGGTEAFF.